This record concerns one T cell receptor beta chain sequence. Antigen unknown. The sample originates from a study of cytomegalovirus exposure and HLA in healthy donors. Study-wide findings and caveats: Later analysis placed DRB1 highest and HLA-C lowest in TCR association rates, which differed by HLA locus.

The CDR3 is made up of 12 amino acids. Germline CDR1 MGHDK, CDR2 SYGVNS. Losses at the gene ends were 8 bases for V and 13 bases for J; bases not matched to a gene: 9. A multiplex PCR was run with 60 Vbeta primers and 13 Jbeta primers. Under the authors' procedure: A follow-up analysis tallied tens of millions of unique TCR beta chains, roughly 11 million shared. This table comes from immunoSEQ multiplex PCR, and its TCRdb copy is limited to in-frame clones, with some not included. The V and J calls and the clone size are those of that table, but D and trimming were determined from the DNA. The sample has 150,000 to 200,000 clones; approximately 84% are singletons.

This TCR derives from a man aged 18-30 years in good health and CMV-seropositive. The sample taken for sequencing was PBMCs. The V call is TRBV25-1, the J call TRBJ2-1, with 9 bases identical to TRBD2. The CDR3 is CASAGGGGAQFF. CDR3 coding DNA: TGTGCCAGCGCCGGGGGCGGGGGGGCACAGTTCTTC.